This note documents a single T cell receptor beta chain sequence. The target of this receptor is not known. It may be a read error: a sequence one base away is much more abundant. This entry belongs to a study of T cell repertoires in cytomegalovirus infection (dated by TCRdb to the late 2010s). Regarding the research as a whole: Alongside well-studied HLA-B-restricted epitopes, the peptide stimulations were aimed at recently identified HLA-C-restricted CMV epitopes, whose presentation resists viral immunomodulation. Because public TCR beta signatures pointed to carriage of CMV infection together with the matching HLA type, the HLA type of each donor mattered for the analysis. Broad study findings and their caveats: The ex vivo response was dominated by HLA-C-restricted CMV-specific TCR beta clonotypes, which also provided the single most frequent clonotype in two of eight donors. In both this cohort and an independent roughly 400-donor cohort, the cumulative frequency of public TCR beta family members distinguished carriers of CMV infection plus the relevant HLA type.

Sequenced using an Illumina HiSeq 1500. The public reads were reprocessed in TCRdb via fastp at Q25 and MiXCR, keeping in-frame beta chains. Identical CDR3 protein sequences are pooled into one entry, listed with their most common genes and DNA. Here the sample has approximately 910,000 distinct CDR3 sequences; around a third occur a single time. Jointly, the top ten make up around an eighth of the sample. Sample treatment or condition, as interpreted from the label and publication: in vitro stimulation with specific CMV peptide epitopes to enrich CMV-specific T cells. Sequencing was performed on cultured CD8+ T cells from PBMCs, taken from culture after CMV antigen stimulation. This TCR came from a human donor in good health (CMV status not recorded). Some clones in this sample may be carry-over from other donors' samples.

The CDR3 amino acid sequence is: CASSLAMGHQASAEQYF. The DNA reads TGTGCCAGCAGCTTAGCTATGGGACATCAGGCCTCCGCCGAGCAGTACTTC. The rearranged chain carries TRBV7-9 and TRBJ2-7, and possibly TRBD1, on 6 matching bases. The CDR3, from cysteine to phenylalanine, totals 17 residues. Only CDR3 DNA is held: 51 bases, read in frame from base 1. Relative to germline, V is 0 bases shorter and J is 6 bases shorter, with 21 bases between their ends. The germline V gene (reference sequence) specifies SEHNR as CDR1 and FQNEAQ as CDR2.